This is a list of T cell receptor beta chains from one sample in a study of neurological immune-mediated disorders. MiXCR was run by TCRdb on the 5' RACE reads, yielding one entry per CDR3 protein. The sample includes roughly 42,000 distinct CDR3 sequences, approximately 13% of them seen just once. The sample consisted of PBMCs. These receptors were collected from a man aged 25 to 40 in good health. Both conserved end residues are part of each CDR3. The D gene is left open where the match is weak. Some rows mark clone size as missing; the rest say once, few, many or name a class of expanded clone.

V: TRBV18; size: .; J: TRBJ2-3; D: .; DNA: TGTGCCAGCTCTCCTGCCCTCGACAGAGATACGCAGTATTTT; CDR3: CASSPALDRDTQYF
V: TRBV11-2; size: many; J: TRBJ2-1; D: .; DNA: TGTGCCAGCACCCATGACAGGCCCCAGGGCTCCTACAATGAGCAGTTCTTC; CDR3: CASTHDRPQGSYNEQFF
V: TRBV5-6; size: many; J: TRBJ1-1; D: .; DNA: TGTGCCAGCAGCTTTCAGCTCAAGAACACTGAAGCTTTCTTT; CDR3: CASSFQLKNTEAFF
V: TRBV2; size: many; J: TRBJ2-3; D: .; DNA: TGTGCCAGCATGGGGGCCTCCTATAGCACAGATACGCAGTATTTT; CDR3: CASMGASYSTDTQYF
V: TRBV7-2; size: few; J: TRBJ1-2; D: .; DNA: TGTGCCAGCAGCTTAAGGGGCGCCGGGACATCAACTGCGGTGGGCTACACCTTC; CDR3: CASSLRGAGTSTAVGYTF
V: TRBV6-6; size: many; J: TRBJ2-4; D: TRBD1; DNA: TGTGCCAGCAGTAGAAGAACAGGGGGTACGATCGAAAACATTCAGTACTTC; CDR3: CASSRRTGGTIENIQYF
V: TRBV18; size: many; J: TRBJ1-2; D: .; DNA: TGTGCCAGCTCACCACCGAGGGCCCCGAACTATGGCTACACCTTC; CDR3: CASSPPRAPNYGYTF
V: TRBV5-5; size: many; J: TRBJ1-4; D: .; DNA: TGTGCCAGCAGCCCCGGGACCCTAACCCAGTGGAATGAAAAACTGTTTTTT; CDR3: CASSPGTLTQWNEKLFF
V: TRBV10-3; size: many; J: TRBJ2-7; D: .; DNA: TGTGCCATCAGTGAATTGGGGAACGAGCAGTACTTC; CDR3: CAISELGNEQYF
V: TRBV12-3/TRBV12-4; size: .; J: TRBJ2-5; D: .; DNA: TGTGCCAGTGAACTTGACGGGTCGTGGGAGACCCAGTACTTC; CDR3: CASELDGSWETQYF
V: TRBV12-3/TRBV12-4; size: many; J: TRBJ2-2; D: .; DNA: TGTGCCAGCAGCCGTATCACCGGGGAGCTGTTTTTT; CDR3: CASSRITGELFF
V: TRBV12-3/TRBV12-4; size: many; J: TRBJ2-1; D: .; DNA: TGTGCCAGCACCCGGGGGTCTGGGAATGAGCAGTTCTTC; CDR3: CASTRGSGNEQFF
V: TRBV2; size: many; J: TRBJ2-2; D: TRBD1; DNA: TGTGCCACTAGGGGGCAGTACACCGGGGAGCTGTTTTTT; CDR3: CATRGQYTGELFF
V: TRBV5-1; size: many; J: TRBJ2-6; D: .; DNA: TGCGCCAGCAGCATAACCCGGGACACCAGCTCTGGGGCCAACGTCCTGACTTTC; CDR3: CASSITRDTSSGANVLTF
V: TRBV28; size: many; J: TRBJ2-7; D: .; DNA: TGTGCCAGCAGTTTACCCGACCCTCCCTACGAGCAGTACTTC; CDR3: CASSLPDPPYEQYF
V: TRBV11-2; size: many; J: TRBJ1-2; D: .; DNA: TGTGCCAGCAGCCCCATGGTAGCGGGTTCAGACTATGGCTACACCTTC; CDR3: CASSPMVAGSDYGYTF
V: TRBV19; size: many; J: TRBJ2-7; D: TRBD2; DNA: TGTGCCAGTAGTATTGGTAGCGGGATAGAGCAGTACTTC; CDR3: CASSIGSGIEQYF
V: TRBV20-1; size: .; J: TRBJ1-5; D: TRBD1; DNA: TGCAGTGCTACATTAGGGACAGGGGGAGGTCAGCCCCAGCATTTT; CDR3: CSATLGTGGGQPQHF
V: TRBV28; size: many; J: TRBJ2-1; D: TRBD2; DNA: TGTGCCAGCAGTAGTCTAGCGGGGTACAATGAGCAGTTCTTC; CDR3: CASSSLAGYNEQFF
V: TRBV2; size: many; J: TRBJ2-5; D: TRBD1; DNA: TGTGCCAGCAGTCCGGGACAGGGAGCAATCGACAAAGAGACCCAGTACTTC; CDR3: CASSPGQGAIDKETQYF
V: TRBV20-1; size: many; J: TRBJ2-7; D: TRBD2; DNA: TGCAGTGCAAAAGGTCGACTAGCTGCTTACGAGCAGTACTTC; CDR3: CSAKGRLAAYEQYF
V: TRBV5-1; size: many; J: TRBJ1-5; D: .; DNA: TGCGCCAGCAGCCCGGGGACCGGGAATCAGCCCCAGCATTTT; CDR3: CASSPGTGNQPQHF
V: TRBV12-3/TRBV12-4; size: many; J: TRBJ2-7; D: TRBD2; DNA: TGTGCCAGCAGTTTAGGTGGGACTAGCGGGTACGAGCAGTACTTC; CDR3: CASSLGGTSGYEQYF
V: TRBV5-1; size: many; J: TRBJ2-5; D: .; DNA: TGCGCCAGCAGCGCCCAGGGGGGCCCGGAGACCCAGTACTTC; CDR3: CASSAQGGPETQYF
V: TRBV29-1; size: many; J: TRBJ1-5; D: .; DNA: TGCAGCGTTGTTCAGGGCTTTAATCAGCCCCAGCATTTT; CDR3: CSVVQGFNQPQHF
V: TRBV5-1; size: many; J: TRBJ2-7; D: .; DNA: TGCGCCAGCAGCTTGAGGGTGGGCGACTCGTCCTACGAGCAGTACTTC; CDR3: CASSLRVGDSSYEQYF
V: TRBV10-3; size: many; J: TRBJ2-7; D: TRBD1; DNA: TGTGCCATCAGTGAGGGGGGACAGTCCCGCGAGCAGTACTTC; CDR3: CAISEGGQSREQYF
V: TRBV6-5; size: many; J: TRBJ2-7; D: TRBD1; DNA: TGTGCCAGCAGTTCCGACAGGGGGAGTCACTACGAGCAGTACTTC; CDR3: CASSSDRGSHYEQYF
V: TRBV12-3/TRBV12-4; size: many; J: TRBJ2-2; D: .; DNA: TGTGCCAGCAGTTTACGTAGCAGCACCGGGGAGCTGTTTTTT; CDR3: CASSLRSSTGELFF
V: TRBV7-6; size: many; J: TRBJ2-1; D: TRBD2; DNA: TGTGCCAGCAGCTTAGCGGGGGGGGGATTGTACAATGAGCAGTTCTTC; CDR3: CASSLAGGGLYNEQFF
V: TRBV18; size: many; J: TRBJ2-5; D: .; DNA: TGTGCCAGCTCACCAGGGGAAGAGACCCAGTACTTC; CDR3: CASSPGEETQYF
V: TRBV12-3/TRBV12-4; size: many; J: TRBJ2-2; D: .; DNA: TGTGCCAGCAGTCATGGGACCGACCAGTTTTTT; CDR3: CASSHGTDQFF
V: TRBV28; size: .; J: TRBJ2-7; D: .; DNA: TGTGCCAGCAGTTCCATGACCGGTAAGATGTCTTACGAGCAGTACTTC; CDR3: CASSSMTGKMSYEQYF
V: TRBV30; size: .; J: TRBJ2-7; D: .; DNA: TGTGCCTGGAGTGTGGGGACGTCCTCCTACGACCAGTACTTC; CDR3: CAWSVGTSSYDQYF
V: TRBV19; size: .; J: TRBJ2-1; D: TRBD2; DNA: TGTGCCAGTAAAACCCAATCAGGCGGGAGTGGTAATGAGCAGTTCTTC; CDR3: CASKTQSGGSGNEQFF
V: TRBV20-1; size: many; J: TRBJ2-7; D: TRBD1; DNA: TGCAGTGCTAGGAGTGGGACAGGGGTTTCCTACGAGCAGTACTTC; CDR3: CSARSGTGVSYEQYF
V: TRBV2; size: many; J: TRBJ1-5; D: .; DNA: TGTGCCAGCAGTGGGGACTTTAGCAATCAGCCCCAGCATTTT; CDR3: CASSGDFSNQPQHF
V: TRBV5-1; size: many; J: TRBJ1-2; D: TRBD1; DNA: TGCGCCAGCAGCTTGGCCCCGGGACAGGGGCGATCTGCTAACTATGGCTACACCTTC; CDR3: CASSLAPGQGRSANYGYTF
V: TRBV2; size: many; J: TRBJ2-1; D: TRBD1; DNA: TGTGCCAGCAGCCCAGTCCCGGGACAGGGATCGGCCTACAATGAGCAGTTCTTC; CDR3: CASSPVPGQGSAYNEQFF
V: TRBV5-1; size: many; J: TRBJ1-1; D: .; DNA: TGCGCCAGCAGGAAGGAGAGTGACACTGAAGCTTTCTTT; CDR3: CASRKESDTEAFF
V: TRBV3-1; size: large; J: TRBJ1-6; D: .; DNA: TGTGCCAGCAGCCAGGTTCGAGAGAATTCACCCCTCCACTTT; CDR3: CASSQVRENSPLHF
V: TRBV7-9; size: many; J: TRBJ1-2; D: .; DNA: TGTGCCAGCAGCCCGGAGGAGGGGAACTTTGGCTACACCTTC; CDR3: CASSPEEGNFGYTF
V: TRBV3-1; size: many; J: TRBJ2-6; D: .; DNA: TGTGCCAGCAGCCAAGAAGGAAGGAGCTCTGGGGCCAACGTCCTGACTTTC; CDR3: CASSQEGRSSGANVLTF
V: TRBV7-9; size: many; J: TRBJ2-1; D: TRBD2; DNA: TGTGCCAGCAGCTTAAGGACTAGCGGGAACAATGAGCAGTTCTTC; CDR3: CASSLRTSGNNEQFF
V: TRBV7-8; size: many; J: TRBJ2-3; D: .; DNA: TGTGCCAGCAGCTTTTGGGGGGCGGCAGATACGCAGTATTTT; CDR3: CASSFWGAADTQYF
V: TRBV6-6; size: medium-sized; J: TRBJ2-3; D: .; DNA: TGTGCCAGCAGTTTAGGAGTTAGGACAACTTACACAGATACGCAGTATTTT; CDR3: CASSLGVRTTYTDTQYF
V: TRBV7-9; size: many; J: TRBJ2-7; D: .; DNA: TGTGCCAGCAGCTTCAATGATCCGACCTACGAGCAGTACTTC; CDR3: CASSFNDPTYEQYF
V: TRBV20-1; size: many; J: TRBJ2-3; D: TRBD2; DNA: TGCAGTGCTCGGGCGGGAGTGGGATGGGGAGTACCAGATACGCAGTATTTT; CDR3: CSARAGVGWGVPDTQYF
V: TRBV5-1; size: many; J: TRBJ2-1; D: TRBD2; DNA: TGCGCCAGCAGCCCTCAGCTAGCGGGAGCCTACAATGAGCAGTTCTTC; CDR3: CASSPQLAGAYNEQFF
V: TRBV2; size: many; J: TRBJ1-2; D: .; DNA: TGTGCCAGCAGTGAGAATCCGGAGAACTATGGCTACACCTTC; CDR3: CASSENPENYGYTF